Given below is one T cell receptor beta chain in context. This clone was observed a few times. The antigen it binds to is not known. No base quality information exists; no much larger clone differs at one position. The sample comes from a study of shared clonotypes between healthy human individuals (TCRdb year 2020). A note on the overall study: A couple of women and a few men aged 18 to 49 years were included in the cohort. Per donor, three plates each were used for CD4 naive and CD4 memory, two for CD8 naive, and one for CD8 memory. To increase sequencing depth and limit assay-specific biases, different laboratories used diverse techniques to prepare libraries and sequence TCR repertoires. Blood TCR repertoires of a handful of healthy adults were deeply sequenced to estimate repertoire size and the extent of clonotype sharing between individuals. Per donor, leukapheresis produced somewhere between about 0.9 and 9.5 billion PBMCs. Study-wide findings and limitations: Only blood was sampled, and tissue TCR repertoires likely differ from those in blood. Naive subsets generally had larger estimated clonotype richness than memory subsets. Because the study included only a small number of donors, the genetic and exposure-history diversity represented was limited. Across a few donors, approximately 4.6% of naive CD4, around 3.5% of naive CD8, approximately 2.5% of memory CD4, and roughly 0.4% of memory CD8 clonotypes were shared. Clonotypes shared by all four sorted-subset donors showed higher generation probabilities than non-shared clonotypes. Based on pairwise subsampling, the degree of clonotype sharing among donors was expected to be affected by sequencing depth. Rarefaction of sorted-subset datasets indicated incomplete sequencing despite the large sequencing depth.

TCR CDR3 regions were amplified from genomic DNA by multiplex PCR using the deep immunoSEQ assay. Extracted genomic DNA from each cell subset was distributed evenly across all wells of several immunoSEQ 96-well plates, and each plate was treated as a replicate. For sorted subsets, each replicate PCR was loaded with 200 ng genomic DNA, equivalent to 30,000 or so T cell genomes. Purified libraries were quantified with a Qubit 3.0 fluorometer, sized on a Bioanalyzer 2100, and re-quantified with the KAPA Library Quantification kit. Every immunoSEQ 96-well plate was sequenced on a dedicated single-read 150-cycle Illumina NextSeq 550 flow cell. The paper's processing steps were these. Because the immunoSEQ output held only junctional sequences and lacked quality scores, the filtering could not match the filtering applied to full-length reads. To assign V/J genes and CDR3, sequences were annotated using PyIR, a Python wrapper for IgBLAST v1.9, with IMGT germline references. Reads with weak V/J assignments (E-value above 1e-6), missing CDR3, stop codons, out-of-frame junctions, or ambiguous translated residues were removed. V3J clonotypes were defined as sequences sharing the same inferred V gene, J gene, and CDR3 amino acid sequence. Percentage overlap between repertoires was calculated by dividing the number of shared unique clonotypes by the size of the smaller repertoire. Three approaches were used to assess repertoire richness: RTK rarefaction, the Chao1 estimator, and Recon v2.1 estimates of unobserved clonotypes. OLGA was used to compute generation probabilities for all TCRbeta clonotypes that the gDNA method yielded from a handful of donors. TCRdb limited this immuneACCESS table to in-frame rearrangements with V and J called. A share of clones is missing; checked studies link under half to unresolved V genes, and the rest is unexplained. The DNA gave D and trimming, while V, J and clone size come from that table. This sample lists about 600,000 clones; 97% were detected once. Around 0.06% of the sample rests with the top ten.

Reading the germline V gene (reference sequence) gives CDR1 SEHNR and CDR2 FQNEAQ. The CDR3 runs 17 residues from the cysteine to the phenylalanine. Only the CDR3 DNA is retained, 51 bases long and in frame from the first base. Trimming removed 5 bases from V and 0 bases from J, leaving 18 bases between the germline ends. The donors were healthy, HIV-negative adults who had no recently reported acute infections or vaccinations. All donors were Caucasian adults living in Nashville, Tennessee, USA. CD4+ T cells were enriched by magnetic negative selection, after which naive cells were positively selected on CD45RA and the negative fraction was taken as the memory subset. After blood collection by leukapheresis, PBMCs were isolated using Ficoll-Histopaque density gradient centrifugation and then cryopreserved in the vapor phase of liquid nitrogen. Purity and quantity of every magnetically sorted T cell population were checked by analytical flow cytometry. From each sorted fraction, genomic DNA was isolated and quantified by UV absorbance on a Nanodrop 2000c.

Sequenced input: naive CD4+ T cells sorted from blood. Per the publication, the cell subset or site label means: CD45RA+ positively selected. This clonotype originated in a woman aged 25-40 years in good health. The chain employs TRBV7-9 and TRBJ2-3; the best D guess is TRBD2, with 6 bases matching. The CDR3 region: CASSPKWEALSTDTQYF. The bases read TGTGCCAGCAGCCCCAAATGGGAGGCCCTCAGCACAGATACGCAGTATTTT.